This T cell receptor beta chain was profiled in a study of T cells after yellow fever vaccination. Study observations and caveats: Most primary-vaccination clones reappeared after the booster (about 97% CD4, about 88% CD8). Researchers cautioned that FACS-sorted repertoires could harbor abundant clonotypes contaminating from the bulk population.

CDR3 size: 13 residues. V lost 4 bases, J lost 0 bases, and 7 bases lay in between. CDR1 and CDR2 (germline): ENHRY, SYGVKD. This clonotype was seen a few times. Its matching antigen is unknown. A process of 5'RACE template switching, which added a universal primer site and UMIs, was used to make TCR cDNA. One entry per CDR3 protein, called by TCRdb with MiXCR from the 5' RACE reads. The repertoire holds about 60,000 distinct CDR3 sequences, with approximately 7.7% as singletons. Sequences were derived from CD8+ T cells sorted from PBMCs, sampled on the day of the first yellow fever vaccination. The chain links TRBV10-3 to TRBJ2-7; D is unresolved. This sequence originates from a man aged 18 to 29 who received the YFV17D yellow fever vaccine. The chain's CDR3 is CAISGSSSYEQYF. CDR3 in DNA: TGTGCCATCAGTGGCAGCAGCTCCTACGAGCAGTACTTC.